This is a list of T cell receptor beta chains from one sample in a study of vaccination and CD4 T cells after COVID-19. For these TCRs, the target antigens are not known. Using its own MiXCR run on the PCR reads, TCRdb lists one record per CDR3 protein. Here the sample spans about 26,000 distinct CDR3 sequences, around 65% being singletons. The sequenced material came from CD4+ T cells from blood, cultured in vitro. Source of these receptors: a human donor who had recovered from COVID-19. CDR3s include the opening cysteine and the closing phenylalanine or tryptophan. Each record gives: J gene, clone size, V gene, CDR3 protein. Size values are once, few and many counts, or a class for expanded clones, and some rows have none.

>TRBJ1-3|-|TRBV6-1
CASSVYRVGAGSSGNTIYF
>TRBJ2-3|-|TRBV12-3/TRBV12-4
CASSLLTDTQYF
>TRBJ2-5|-|TRBV7-9
CASGPGGETQYF
>TRBJ2-3|few|TRBV27
CASSFRERDTQYF
>TRBJ1-6|-|TRBV7-8
CASSTGTERGYNSPLHF
>TRBJ1-5|-|TRBV30
CAGGATQPQHF
>TRBJ1-2|-|TRBV28
CASSLAGRADYGYTF
>TRBJ1-2|-|TRBV28
CASGTGYGYTF
>TRBJ2-3|-|TRBV28
CASSFWGTGGDTQYF
>TRBJ2-7|-|TRBV20-1
CSARGDRDYEQYF
>TRBJ1-4|-|TRBV20-1
CSATDRGRDEKLFF
>TRBJ1-5|-|TRBV15
CATSRLRGTGNQPQHF
>TRBJ1-2|-|TRBV30
CAWSQTTQGYGYTF
>TRBJ1-6|-|TRBV28
CASSATGGRSPLHF
>TRBJ2-2|once|TRBV27
CASNFQIATGELFF
>TRBJ2-7|-|TRBV10-3
CATLPGQGIYEQYF
>TRBJ2-5|-|TRBV4-3
CASSKMTGEQETQYF
>TRBJ2-1|-|TRBV28
CASSLRQPYNEQFF
>TRBJ1-2|-|TRBV2
CASSDLGGGYTF
>TRBJ1-5|once|TRBV2
CASCVQGNQPQHF
>TRBJ2-5|-|TRBV20-1
CSARDQYYQETQYF
>TRBJ2-7|-|TRBV20-1
CSARDPGSSYEQYF
>TRBJ2-2|few|TRBV27
CASSYRGDTGELFF
>TRBJ1-5|-|TRBV4-1
CASSHNRGRGGNQPQHF
>TRBJ1-1|-|TRBV7-2
CASSLSPGTEAFF
>TRBJ2-2|-|TRBV3-1
CASSPTGPLGTGELFF
>TRBJ2-7|few|TRBV6-2/TRBV6-3
CASSYPPGRVEQYF
>TRBJ1-1|-|TRBV20-1
CSAPRRGSLNTEAFF
>TRBJ2-5|-|TRBV7-2
CASSRAGGGGETQYF
>TRBJ2-7|few|TRBV6-2/TRBV6-3
CASRNIRTTYSSYEQYF
>TRBJ1-1|-|TRBV28
CASSRGPNTEAFF
>TRBJ1-6|-|TRBV6-1
CASSELTDRSPLHF
>TRBJ1-5|few|TRBV20-1
CSARDTGQPQHF
>TRBJ1-6|-|TRBV27
CASRPTGQYNSPLHF
>TRBJ1-1|-|TRBV19
CASSVDRGQNTEAFF
>TRBJ2-5|-|TRBV18
CASSPTGQGARWLETQYF
>TRBJ1-6|-|TRBV25-1
CASRNSQTLHF
>TRBJ2-7|-|TRBV20-1
CSASSVGYEQYF
>TRBJ2-1|-|TRBV2
CARRQHNEQFF
>TRBJ1-5|-|TRBV12-3/TRBV12-4
CAGLGEPQHF
>TRBJ2-7|-|TRBV20-1
CSAQAGSGEQYF
>TRBJ1-5|few|TRBV6-1
CASSPRDLRGNQPQHF
>TRBJ1-2|few|TRBV28
CASSTRTAWVGLYTF
>TRBJ1-4|-|TRBV15
CATSLKGGEKLFF
>TRBJ2-7|-|TRBV6-5
CASSYSKWGSYEQYF
>TRBJ2-2|-|TRBV28
CASRQGIGGELFF
>TRBJ2-5|few|TRBV2
CASTAWAEQETQYF
>TRBJ2-3|once|TRBV20-1
CSARRGYVPSTDTQYF
>TRBJ1-1|-|TRBV12-3/TRBV12-4
CASSLQGNTEAFF
>TRBJ1-5|few|TRBV12-3/TRBV12-4
CASRGGTSDNQPQHF
>TRBJ2-7|-|TRBV28
CASRGAGDRYEQYF
>TRBJ2-7|few|TRBV11-2
CASSYSYLYEQYF
>TRBJ1-1|-|TRBV7-2
CASSLSGMEAFF
>TRBJ2-1|-|TRBV20-1
CSAHRVHEQFF